This T cell receptor beta chain was observed in a study of T cells in severe cutaneous drug reactions. Bulk and single-cell libraries used iRepertoire multiplex PCR with TCR subtype-specific primers. With the multiplex PCR reads reprocessed, TCRdb shows one record per CDR3 protein and no DNA. Its table records some 2,000 distinct CDR3 sequences. Germline V gene data show CDR1 as WSHSY and CDR2 as SAAADI. The CDR3 extends over 16 amino acids. According to its frequency, this clonotype is medium-sized. The donors had carbamazepine-induced Stevens-Johnson syndrome or toxic epidermal necrolysis. This chain uses TRBV10-2 with TRBJ1-1; TCRdb gives TRBD1 as the D gene, but with no DNA this cannot be confirmed. The sequence came from a human donor with Stevens-Johnson syndrome, a severe cutaneous drug reaction. Sequenced input: PBMCs. The CDR3 here is CASSEPRESGVPEAFF.